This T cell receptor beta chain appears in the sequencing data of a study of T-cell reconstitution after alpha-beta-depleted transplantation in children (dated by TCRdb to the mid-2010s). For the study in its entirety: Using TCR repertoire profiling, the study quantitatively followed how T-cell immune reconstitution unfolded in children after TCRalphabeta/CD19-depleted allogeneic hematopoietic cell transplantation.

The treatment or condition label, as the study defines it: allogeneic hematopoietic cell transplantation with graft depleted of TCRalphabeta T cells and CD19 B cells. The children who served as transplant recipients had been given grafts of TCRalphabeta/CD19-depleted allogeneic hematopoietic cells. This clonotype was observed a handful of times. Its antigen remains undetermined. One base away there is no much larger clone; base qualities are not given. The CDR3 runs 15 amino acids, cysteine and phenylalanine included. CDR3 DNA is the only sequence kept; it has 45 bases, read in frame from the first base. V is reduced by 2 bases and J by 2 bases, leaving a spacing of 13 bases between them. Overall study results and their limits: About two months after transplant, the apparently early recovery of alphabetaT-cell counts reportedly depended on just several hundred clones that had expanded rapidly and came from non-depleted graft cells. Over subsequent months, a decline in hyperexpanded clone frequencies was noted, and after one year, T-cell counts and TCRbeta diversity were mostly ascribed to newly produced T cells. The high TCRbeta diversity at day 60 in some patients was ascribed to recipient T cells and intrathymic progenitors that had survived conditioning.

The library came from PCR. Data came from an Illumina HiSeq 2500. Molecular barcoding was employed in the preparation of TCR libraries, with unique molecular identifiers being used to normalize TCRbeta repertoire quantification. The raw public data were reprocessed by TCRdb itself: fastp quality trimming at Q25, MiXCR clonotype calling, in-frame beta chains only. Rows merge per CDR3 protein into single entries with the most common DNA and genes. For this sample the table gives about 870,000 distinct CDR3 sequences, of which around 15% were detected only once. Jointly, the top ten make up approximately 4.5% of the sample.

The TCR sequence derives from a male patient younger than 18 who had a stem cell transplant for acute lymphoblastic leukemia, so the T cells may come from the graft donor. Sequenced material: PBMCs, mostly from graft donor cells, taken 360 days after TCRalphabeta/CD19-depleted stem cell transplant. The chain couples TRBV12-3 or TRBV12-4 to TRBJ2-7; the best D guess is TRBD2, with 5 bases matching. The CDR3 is CASSLKRVRPYEQYF. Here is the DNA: TGTGCCAGCAGTTTAAAGAGGGTCAGGCCCTACGAGCAGTACTTC.